This TCR beta chain came from a study of cytomegalovirus exposure and HLA in healthy donors. Study conclusions and caveats: The authors later found TCR association rates varying by HLA locus, with DRB1 most and HLA-C fewest. Accurate predictions that matched the HLA-A and HLA-B alleles of most subjects were reportedly made from TCR beta sequences. Investigators reported more than 150 TCR beta chains as tied to cytomegalovirus.

The CDR3 totals 17 residues. The V end lost 0 bases, the J end lost 3 bases, and 13 bases lay between the germline ends. CDR1 SGHRS and CDR2 YFSETQ come from the germline V gene. The PCR used 60 Vbeta and 13 Jbeta primers. How the authors handled the data: In a later analysis, the count reached some 73 million unique TCR beta chains, with about 9.9 million shared. Produced via immunoSEQ multiplex PCR; TCRdb's table is partial and in-frame only. Clone size and the V and J calls come from that table; the DNA yielded D and trimming. The data show approximately 180,000 clones, more than 80% seen once. This clone was seen more than once but under ten times. The antigen remains undetermined.

The sequenced material came from PBMCs. This chain links TRBV5-1 with TRBJ1-6, with D uncertain. This receptor was obtained from a woman aged 18 to 35 in good health and CMV-seropositive. This CDR3 reads CASSLGGSLSYNSPLHF. CDR3 nucleotide sequence: TGCGCCAGCAGCTTGGGAGGCAGCCTAAGCTATAATTCACCCCTCCACTTT.